This T cell receptor (beta chain) was identified in a study of PD-1 blockade in classical Hodgkin lymphoma. Time point indicated: newly diagnosed, previously untreated cHL patient sample. General observations from the study: Reported findings placed baseline TCR diversity lower in newly diagnosed patients (compared with healthy donors). Why the repertoires differ is still unclear, perhaps disease activity or prior therapy.

TCRdb's copy holds only in-frame clones and misses some; the assay was immunoSEQ multiplex PCR. This sample has 15,000 to 20,000 clones; approximately 92% occur once, and the top ten carry 6.9%. Losses at the gene ends were 8 bases for V and 6 bases for J; bases not matched to a gene: 12. This CDR3 has 15 residues. Germline-derived CDR1 and CDR2 are LNHDA and SQIVND (reference sequence). Notes on this clone: Its antigen is as yet unknown.

The sequenced sample was peripheral blood mononuclear cells (PBMCs). The receptor comes from a human donor with classical Hodgkin lymphoma. The J gene is TRBJ2-2, the V gene TRBV19; 7 nucleotides align to TRBD2. The CDR3: CASQVGREWSGELFF. CDR3 coding DNA: TGTGCCAGTCAGGTGGGGCGGGAGTGGTCCGGGGAGCTGTTTTTT.